This T cell receptor beta chain was profiled in a study of T cell responses to AZD1222 COVID-19 vaccine. TCRdb keeps only in-frame clones here, not all; method: immunoSEQ multiplex PCR. This table has approximately 94,000 clones, approximately 90% appearing once. The V end was cut by 6 bases, the J end by 4 bases, with 21 bases between. Per germline, CDR1 SNHLY and CDR2 FYNNEI. The CDR3 contains 16 residues. The chain is built from TRBV2 and TRBJ1-1; a weak D match, TRBD1 (6 bases). This sequence was found in an adult in good health. The source was peripheral blood, collected on day 0 of AZD1222 vaccination. CDR3 in DNA: TGTGCCAGCAGGGGGGCCGAGGGCGGCGGCGGCACTGAAGCTTTCTTT. It codes for CASRGAEGGGGTEAFF.